Listed here are 13 T cell receptor beta chains from one sample, sequenced in a study of PD-1 blockade in classical Hodgkin lymphoma. There was relapse after autologous stem cell transplantation in every patient, and there was variation in brentuximab vedotin exposure. This table comes from immunoSEQ multiplex PCR, and its TCRdb copy is limited to in-frame clones, with some not included. The table includes some 60,000 clones, around nine tenths detected once. The specimen was peripheral blood mononuclear cells (PBMCs), collected at baseline. All receptors derive from a human donor with classical Hodgkin lymphoma.

Only one count was recorded for this clone. The chain has TRBV5-4 and TRBJ2-2; TRBD2 aligns across 7 bases. This CDR3 comprises 15 residues. V gave up 6 bases and J gave up 0 bases; unmatched junction bases: 5. In germline, CDR1 is SGHNT, CDR2 YYREEE (reference sequence). In DNA form, the CDR3 reads TGTGCCAGCACCATGGGACTACCGAACACCGGGGAGCTGTTTTTT. It specifies CASTMGLPNTGELFF.

This rearrangement joins TRBV7-2 to TRBJ2-3; no firm D call. CDR3 size: 15 residues. The V gene lost 3 bases and the J gene lost 1 base, with 11 bases spanning the gap. Germline V gene data show CDR1 as SGHTA and CDR2 as FQGNSA. The CDR3 is CASSLIALGTDTQYF. CDR3 bases: TGTGCCAGCAGCTTGATAGCCCTTGGCACAGATACGCAGTATTTT.

This clone is classed as medium-sized. The genes are TRBV2 and TRBJ1-5; D is unresolved. Germline lookup yields CDR1 SNHLY and CDR2 FYNNEI. The ends were cut back, 1 base at V and 7 bases at J, with 8 bases in the middle. The CDR3 runs to 13 residues. CDR3 nucleotide sequence: TGTGCCAGCAGTGAAGGATTAATGCAGCCCCAGCATTTT. This sequence encodes CASSEGLMQPQHF.

The chain joins TRBV27 to TRBJ1-5; D is possibly TRBD1 (6 bases). The CDR3 is 14 residues long. V lost 8 bases and J 5 bases, leaving 16 bases between the germline ends. Germline loops: CDR1 MNHEY, CDR2 SMNVEV (reference sequence). The CDR3 DNA follows: TGTGCCAGCGGCCCCCGGCAGGGGTATCAGCCCCAGCATTTT. This translates into CASGPRQGYQPQHF.

This sequence joins TRBV5-3 and TRBJ2-7; perhaps TRBD2 as D (6 bases). TRBV5-3 is noted as an ORF with a role that remains uncertain. V was pared by 2 bases and J by 2 bases, with 26 bases between. This CDR3 contains 19 residues. The chain's CDR3 is CARSFLGPQSGGGPYEQYF. CDR3 DNA: TGTGCCAGAAGCTTTTTAGGTCCCCAAAGCGGAGGAGGGCCCTACGAGCAGTACTTC.

This chain uses TRBV6-1 with TRBJ2-7; no firm D call. The CDR3 runs to 14 residues. From germline, CDR1 is MNHNS and CDR2 SASEGT. The V end was cut by 4 bases, the J end by 0 bases, with 10 bases between. The CDR3 loop reads CASSVSTASYEQYF. The CDR3 DNA sequence: TGTGCCAGCAGTGTGAGCACAGCCTCCTACGAGCAGTACTTC.

CDR3 loop: CASSLLPLAGGDEQFF. CDR3 DNA: TGTGCCAGCAGCCTCCTCCCTCTAGCGGGAGGGGATGAGCAGTTCTTC. V usage is TRBV13 and J usage is TRBJ2-1; 12 bases line up with TRBD2. The V segment lost 5 bases and the J segment 8 bases; nucleotides outside the gene matches: 10. This CDR3 comprises 16 residues. Looked up from germline, CDR1 is PRHDT and CDR2 is FYEKMQ (reference sequence).

The rearrangement joins TRBV5-4 to TRBJ2-5, with D perhaps being TRBD1 or TRBD2 (6 bases each). The ends were cut back, 0 bases at V and 5 bases at J, with 11 bases in the middle. The CDR3 runs to 14 residues. Germline V gene sequence: CDR1 SGHNT, CDR2 YYREEE (reference sequence). This CDR3 is CASSLAGARETQYF. For the CDR3, the DNA is TGTGCCAGCAGCTTGGCGGGGGCGCGGGAGACCCAGTACTTC.

The gene calls are TRBV4-1 and TRBJ2-7; no clear D gene. CDR1 is MGHRA and CDR2 is YSYEKL in the germline V gene. The CDR3 consists of 15 residues. V dropped 0 bases and J dropped 1 base, with 10 bases sitting between them. In nucleotides, the CDR3 is TGCGCCAGCAGCCAAGATGGCGGACCTTCCTACGAGCAGTACTTC. Protein product: CASSQDGGPSYEQYF.

The chain couples TRBV19 to TRBJ2-1; the D gene is possibly TRBD2 (6 bases). V was pared by 3 bases and J by 9 bases, with 12 bases between. Germline V lookup: CDR1 LNHDA, CDR2 SQIVND (reference sequence). This CDR3 contains 13 residues. The CDR3 region is CASSISVGSEQFF. CDR3 coding DNA: TGTGCCAGTAGTATTTCGGTCGGGAGTGAGCAGTTCTTC.

V and J are TRBV28 and TRBJ1-2; D is perhaps TRBD1 (5 bases). The ends were cut back, 2 bases at V and 7 bases at J, with 5 bases in the middle. CDR1 is MDHEN and CDR2 is SYDVKM in the germline V gene. The length of the CDR3 is 11 residues. The CDR3 loop reads CASSLGAGYTF. CDR3 nucleotide sequence: TGTGCCAGCAGTTTAGGGGCTGGCTACACCTTC.

A remark on this clone: The conserved closing phenylalanine or tryptophan is absent in this CDR3, likely reflecting a read error. The DNA is left out, because the CDR3 cannot be placed on it with certainty; the CDR3 is given as TCRdb lists it. The rearrangement uses TRBV25-1 and TRBJ2-3; TRBD2, as called in the table, went unchecked against the DNA. The CDR3 is made up of 13 amino acids, end residues included. Germline CDR1 is MGHDK and CDR2 is SYGVNS. The CDR3 is CASSERTPRGGPI.

The chain joins TRBV6-5 to TRBJ2-7; 7 nucleotides line up with TRBD1. Per the germline V gene, CDR1 is MNHEY and CDR2 is SVGAGI. The V gene end was trimmed by 6 bases and the J gene end by 2 bases; junction bases not matched to a gene: 7. This CDR3 has 14 amino acids. As DNA, the CDR3 is TGTGCCAGCAGAAGAACAGGGGACGCCTACGAGCAGTACTTC. Translated, it gives CASRRTGDAYEQYF.